The present T cell receptor beta chain was sequenced within a study of T cell responses to AZD1222 COVID-19 vaccine. Study context: Second doses that came at about 4 or about 12 weeks were put together.

Trimming removed 1 base at V and 5 bases at J, with 11 bases between. CDR1 and CDR2 (germline): LNHDA, SQIVND (reference sequence). This CDR3 contains 15 residues. Produced via immunoSEQ multiplex PCR; TCRdb's table is partial and in-frame only. Here the sample spans over 90,000 clones, 80% to 90% being singletons. The chain recombines TRBV19 with TRBJ2-2, with D perhaps matching TRBD2 (5 bases). Specimen: peripheral blood, collected on day 0 of AZD1222 vaccination. This clonotype originated in an adult in good health. The CDR3 here is CASSIGGRRTGELFF. In DNA form, the CDR3 reads TGTGCCAGTAGTATAGGGGGAAGGAGGACCGGGGAGCTGTTTTTT.